The 12 T cell receptor beta chains given below trace back to one sample, sequenced in a study of Ad26.COV2.S vaccination and SARS-CoV-2 variants. The protocol was immunoSEQ multiplex PCR, while the TCRdb copy is restricted to in-frame clones and leaves out a portion. The data show about 480,000 clones, around 88% seen once. Treatment in this sample: over 15 received Ad26.COV2.S at low or high dose, single or two shots; about 5 received placebo; per-sample allocation not given. Sampling was done on day 63 after the first vaccine or placebo injection. The source was peripheral blood, collected in a trial of Ad26.COV2.S vaccine versus placebo. The receptor source for this set is a person aged 18 to 65 who received the Ad26.COV2.S COVID-19 vaccine or a placebo.

The chain recombines TRBV7-9 with TRBJ2-5; either TRBD1 or TRBD2 may fit D (5 bases each). Germline V gene sequence: CDR1 SEHNR, CDR2 FQNEAQ (reference sequence). CDR3 length: 13 residues. V was trimmed by 5 bases and J by 2 bases, leaving 9 bases between them. The chain's CDR3 is CASSLGVQETQYF. CDR3 nucleotide sequence: TGTGCCAGCAGCCTGGGGGTTCAAGAGACCCAGTACTTC. The variable domain in full, completed from reference TRBV7-9 and TRBJ2-5, reads DTGVSQNPRHKITKRGQNVTFRCDPISEHNRLYWYRQTLGQGPEFLTYFQNEAQLEKSRLLSDRFSAERPKGSFSTLEIQRTEQGDSAMYLCASSLGVQETQYFGPGTRLLVL.

The chain combines TRBV5-1 with TRBJ2-6; unclear D gene. The germline CDR1 and CDR2 sequences are SGHRS and YFSETQ. The CDR3 sequence is 15 residues long. V shed 3 bases and J shed 3 bases, with 10 bases lying between them. The DNA for the CDR3 is TGCGCCAGCAGCTCGGTTGGTGGTGGGGCCAACGTCCTGACTTTC. This codes for CASSSVGGGANVLTF.

The chain is built from TRBV24-1 and TRBJ2-7, with D possibly matching TRBD1 (6 bases). Trimming removed 8 bases at V and 0 bases at J, with 16 bases between. Germline loops: CDR1 KGHDR, CDR2 SFDVKD. This CDR3 region has 15 residues. The CDR3 DNA reads TGTGCCACCAAGGGGGTTTGTCAGGTCTCCTACGAGCAGTACTTC. This codes for CATKGVCQVSYEQYF.

This clone was counted a single time. The chain has TRBV6-5 and TRBJ2-1; D gene uncertain. V lost 0 bases and J 6 bases, leaving 6 bases between the germline ends. Germline V CDR1 and CDR2: MNHEY, SVGAGI. This CDR3 is built from 13 residues. The CDR3 DNA is TGTGCCAGCAGTTACTCTGGCTCCAATGAGCAGTTCTTC. Its protein is CASSYSGSNEQFF.

This clone turned up a few times. The genes are TRBV5-1 and TRBJ2-7; 16 bases line up with TRBD2. Losses at the gene ends were 1 base for V and 2 bases for J; bases not matched to a gene: 15. Germline CDR1 is SGHRS and CDR2 is YFSETQ. The CDR3 consists of 21 residues. The CDR3 sequence: CASSLWPDNVGTSGRAYEQYF. Written as DNA, the CDR3 is TGCGCCAGCAGCTTGTGGCCAGACAACGTCGGGACTAGCGGGAGGGCCTACGAGCAGTACTTC.

The V gene is TRBV30, the J gene TRBJ1-6; 7 nucleotides align to TRBD1. V lost 5 bases and J lost 10; bases outside the gene matches: 8. CDR3 length: 13 residues. The germline V gene has CDR1 GTSNPN and CDR2 SVGIG (reference sequence). Written as DNA, the CDR3 is TGTGCCTGGGCGGGACAGTCCAACTCACCCCTCCACTTT. This codes for CAWAGQSNSPLHF. The variable domain in full, with the rest retrieved from reference TRBV30 and TRBJ1-6, is SQTIHQWPATLVQPVGSPLSLECTVEGTSNPNLYWYRQAAGRGLQLLFYSVGIGQISSEVPQNLSASRPQDRQFILSSKKLLLSDSGFYLCAWAGQSNSPLHFGNGTRLTVT.

The chain joins TRBV28 to TRBJ1-2; perhaps TRBD1 as D (6 bases). CDR3 size: 15 residues. The V and J ends lost 2 bases and 5 bases respectively, with 15 bases between them. CDR1 and CDR2 from the germline V gene are MDHEN and SYDVKM. For the CDR3, the DNA is TGTGCCAGCAGTTTAACAGGGTCCACTAGTTATGGCTACACCTTC. This gives the protein CASSLTGSTSYGYTF.

V usage is TRBV10-3 and J usage is TRBJ1-4; 7 bases map to TRBD1. This CDR3 has 12 residues. V trimming: 2 bases; J trimming: 10 bases; junction bases outside the gene matches: 1. Germline V gives CDR1 ENHRY, CDR2 SYGVKD. CDR3 sequence (DNA): TGTGCCATCAGTGAGGGGGACAGAAAACTGTTTTTT. Protein sequence: CAISEGDRKLFF.

The V and J genes are TRBV18 and TRBJ1-4; D not resolved. The germline V gene encodes CDR1 KGHSH and CDR2 LQKENI. Trimming took off 4 bases at V and 4 bases at J, with 16 bases between the two ends. CDR3 size: 16 residues. The DNA for the CDR3 is TGTGCCAGCTCACTTAGACCGGGCTCTCTTAATGAAAAACTGTTTTTT. As protein: CASSLRPGSLNEKLFF.

This clone was detected a few times. The chain combines TRBV5-4 with TRBJ2-3; D gene uncertain. Germline V gene data show CDR1 as SGHNT and CDR2 as YYREEE (reference sequence). The CDR3 runs to 16 residues. Trimming removed 2 bases at V and 0 bases at J, with 13 bases between. The CDR3 DNA reads TGTGCCAGCAGCTTCGACAAGCGAGGTAGCACAGATACGCAGTATTTT. It specifies CASSFDKRGSTDTQYF. Supplemented by reference TRBV5-4 and TRBJ2-3, the full variable domain reads ETGVTQSPTHLIKTRGQQVTLRCSSQSGHNTVSWYQQALGQGPQFIFQYYREEENGRGNFPPRFSGLQFPNYSSELNVNALELDDSALYLCASSFDKRGSTDTQYFGPGTRLTVL.

The genes are TRBV5-1 and TRBJ2-2; D unclear. The germline gives CDR1 SGHRS, CDR2 YFSETQ. CDR3 size: 14 residues. The ends were cut back, 4 bases at V and 3 bases at J, with 10 bases in the middle. CDR3 sequence: CASSPDGYTGELFF. Written as DNA, the CDR3 is TGCGCCAGCAGCCCCGACGGGTACACCGGGGAGCTGTTTTTT.

The chain combines TRBV9 with TRBJ2-7; 11 bases agree with TRBD2. With V trimmed by 0 bases and J by 6 bases, 8 bases remained unmatched. The CDR3 extends over 16 amino acids. The germline gives CDR1 SGDLS, CDR2 YYNGEE. The CDR3 here is CASSVELAGVAAEQYF. For the CDR3, the DNA is TGTGCCAGCAGCGTAGAACTAGCGGGAGTAGCTGCCGAGCAGTACTTC. Using reference TRBV9 and TRBJ2-7 for the parts outside the CDR3, the full variable domain is DSGVTQTPKHLITATGQRVTLRCSPRSGDLSVYWYQQSLDQGLQFLIQYYNGEERAKGNILERFSAQQFPDLHSELNLSSLELGDSALYFCASSVELAGVAAEQYFGPGTRLTVT.